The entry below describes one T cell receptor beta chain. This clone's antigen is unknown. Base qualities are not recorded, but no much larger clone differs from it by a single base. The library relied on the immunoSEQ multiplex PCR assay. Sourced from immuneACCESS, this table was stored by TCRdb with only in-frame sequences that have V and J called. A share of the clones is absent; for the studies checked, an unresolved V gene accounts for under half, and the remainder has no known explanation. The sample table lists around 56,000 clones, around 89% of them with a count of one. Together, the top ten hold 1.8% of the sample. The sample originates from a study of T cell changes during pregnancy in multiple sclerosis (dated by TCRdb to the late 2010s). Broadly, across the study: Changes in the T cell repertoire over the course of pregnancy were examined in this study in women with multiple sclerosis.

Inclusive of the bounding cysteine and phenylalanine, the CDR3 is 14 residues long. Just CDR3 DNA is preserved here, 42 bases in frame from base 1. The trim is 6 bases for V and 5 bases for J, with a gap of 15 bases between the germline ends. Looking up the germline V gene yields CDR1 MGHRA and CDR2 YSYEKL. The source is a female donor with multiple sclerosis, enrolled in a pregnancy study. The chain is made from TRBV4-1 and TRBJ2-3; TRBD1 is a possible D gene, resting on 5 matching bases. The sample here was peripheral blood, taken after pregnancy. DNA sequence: TGCGCCAGCAGGTTCCAGGGCGTCAGAGATACGCAGTATTTT. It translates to CASRFQGVRDTQYF.